This T cell receptor (beta chain) was sequenced during a study of T-cell memory formation after mild COVID-19. Study-level information: TCR clusters showed largely donor specificity. Regarding the study as a whole: CD4+ contracting clones were found mainly in CM and EM, and CD8+ ones in EMRA. Several responding clones turned up in pre-infection memory, indicating that cross-reactive memory may have taken part. CD4/CD8 balance characterized clones contracting day 15 to 85, and CD4+ skew characterized later expanders.

One entry per CDR3 protein, called by TCRdb with MiXCR from the 5' RACE reads. This table holds about 210,000 distinct CDR3 sequences, under 12% found once. This clonotype was counted only a few times. Antigen: not known. CDR3 length: 13 residues. Trimming removed 8 bases at V and 7 bases at J, with 17 bases between. The rearrangement joins TRBV12-3 or TRBV12-4 to TRBJ1-2; the D gene is possibly TRBD1 (5 bases). The clonotype was recovered from a man between 18 and 35 years old who had mild COVID-19 (a few samples of this study predate the infection). Cell type and time point are not known. Material: PBMCs or a T cell subset sorted from them (not recorded which). In DNA, the CDR3 is TGTGCCAGCCACCGCTGGGGGTTGGGTGGCTACACCTTC. Its protein product is CASHRWGLGGYTF.